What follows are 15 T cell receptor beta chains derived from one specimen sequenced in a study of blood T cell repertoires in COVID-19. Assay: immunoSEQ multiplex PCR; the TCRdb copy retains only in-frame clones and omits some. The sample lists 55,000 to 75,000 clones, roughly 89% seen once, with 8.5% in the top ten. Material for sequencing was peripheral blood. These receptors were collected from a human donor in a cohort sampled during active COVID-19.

The CDR3 sequence is CASSVGQGMSSPLHF. The CDR3 DNA reads as TGTGCCAGCAGCGTAGGGCAGGGTATGAGCTCACCCCTCCACTTT. The chain combines TRBV9 with TRBJ1-6, with D perhaps TRBD1 (5 bases). The germline V and J ends were trimmed by 0 bases and 10 bases, with 14 bases remaining between them. CDR1 is SGDLS, CDR2 YYNGEE, per germline. The CDR3 sequence is 15 residues long.

The CDR3 region is CASSLDSGGVDSPLHF. CDR3 DNA sequence: TGTGCCAGCAGCTTGGACTCAGGGGGCGTTGATTCACCCCTCCACTTT. This sequence joins TRBV11-2 and TRBJ1-6; 8 bases match TRBD1. CDR1 is SGHAT, CDR2 FQNNGV, per germline. V lost 3 bases to trimming and J lost 8 bases; unmatched junction nucleotides: 9. The CDR3 has 16 amino acids.

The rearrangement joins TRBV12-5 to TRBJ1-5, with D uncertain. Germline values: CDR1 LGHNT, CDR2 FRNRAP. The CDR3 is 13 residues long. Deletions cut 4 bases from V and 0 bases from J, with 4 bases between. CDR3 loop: CASGSNSNQPQHF. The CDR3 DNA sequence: TGTGCTAGTGGTTCCAATAGCAATCAGCCCCAGCATTTT.

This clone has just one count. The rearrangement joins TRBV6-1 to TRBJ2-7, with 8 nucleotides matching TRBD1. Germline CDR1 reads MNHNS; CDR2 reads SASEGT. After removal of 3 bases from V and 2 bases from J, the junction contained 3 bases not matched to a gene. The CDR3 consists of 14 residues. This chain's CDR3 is CASSDGQGPYEQYF. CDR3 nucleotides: TGTGCCAGCAGTGACGGACAGGGTCCCTACGAGCAGTACTTC.

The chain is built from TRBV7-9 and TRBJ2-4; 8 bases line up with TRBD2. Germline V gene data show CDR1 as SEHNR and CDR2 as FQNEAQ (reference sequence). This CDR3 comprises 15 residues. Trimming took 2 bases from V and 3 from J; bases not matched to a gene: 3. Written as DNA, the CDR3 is TGTGCCAGCAGCTTATCCGGGAGGGTCAAAAACATTCAGTACTTC. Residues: CASSLSGRVKNIQYF.

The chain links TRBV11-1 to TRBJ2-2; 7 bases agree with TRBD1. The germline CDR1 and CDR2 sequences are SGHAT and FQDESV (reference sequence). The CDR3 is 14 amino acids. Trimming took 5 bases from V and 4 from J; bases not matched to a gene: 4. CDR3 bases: TGTGCCAGCAGCGACAGGGACCTCACCGGGGAGCTGTTTTTT. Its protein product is CASSDRDLTGELFF.

The CDR3 DNA is TGTGCCACCGGGGGGGGTAATCAGCCCCAGCATTTT. Translated, it gives CATGGGNQPQHF. V usage is TRBV27 and J usage is TRBJ1-5, with D possibly TRBD1 on 5 matching bases. The CDR3 runs 12 residues. Germline lookup yields CDR1 MNHEY and CDR2 SMNVEV (reference sequence). The V gene lost 10 bases and the J gene lost 4 bases, with 11 bases spanning the gap.

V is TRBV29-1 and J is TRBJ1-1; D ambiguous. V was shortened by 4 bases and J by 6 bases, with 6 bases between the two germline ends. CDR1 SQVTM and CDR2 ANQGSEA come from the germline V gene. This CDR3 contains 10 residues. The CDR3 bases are TGCAGCGTTGCTACAGCTGAAGCTTTCTTT. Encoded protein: CSVATAEAFF.

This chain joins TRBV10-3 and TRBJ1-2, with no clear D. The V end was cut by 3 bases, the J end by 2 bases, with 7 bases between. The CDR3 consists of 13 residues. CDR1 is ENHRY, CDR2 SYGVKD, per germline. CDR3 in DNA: TGTGCCATCAGTGAAGAGTCCAACTATGGCTACACCTTC. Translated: CAISEESNYGYTF.

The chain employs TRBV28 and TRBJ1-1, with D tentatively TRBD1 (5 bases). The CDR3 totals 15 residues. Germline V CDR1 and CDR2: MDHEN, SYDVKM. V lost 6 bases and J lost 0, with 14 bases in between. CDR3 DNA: TGTGCCAGCAGCGCTGTGACAGCTTTGAACACTGAAGCTTTCTTT. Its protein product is CASSAVTALNTEAFF.

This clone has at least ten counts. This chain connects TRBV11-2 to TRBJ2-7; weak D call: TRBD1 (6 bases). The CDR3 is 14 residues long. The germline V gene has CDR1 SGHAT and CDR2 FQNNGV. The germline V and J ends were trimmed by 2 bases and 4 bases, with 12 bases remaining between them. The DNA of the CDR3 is TGTGCCAGCAGCTTATCAGGGGTCGGGTACGAGCAGTACTTC. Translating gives CASSLSGVGYEQYF.

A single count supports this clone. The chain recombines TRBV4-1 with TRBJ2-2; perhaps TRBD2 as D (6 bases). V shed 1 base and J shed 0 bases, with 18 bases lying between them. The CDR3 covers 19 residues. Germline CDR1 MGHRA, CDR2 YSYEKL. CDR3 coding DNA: TGCGCCAGCAGCCAAGTCCCAATTCTTAGCGGTCCGAACACCGGGGAGCTGTTTTTT. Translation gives CASSQVPILSGPNTGELFF.

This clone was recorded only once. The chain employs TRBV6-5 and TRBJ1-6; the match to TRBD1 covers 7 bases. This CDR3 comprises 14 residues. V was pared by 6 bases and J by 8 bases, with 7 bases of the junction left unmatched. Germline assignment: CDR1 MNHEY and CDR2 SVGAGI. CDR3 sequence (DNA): TGTGCCAGCAGACGACAGGGAAGGGATTCACCCCTCCACTTT. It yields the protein CASRRQGRDSPLHF.

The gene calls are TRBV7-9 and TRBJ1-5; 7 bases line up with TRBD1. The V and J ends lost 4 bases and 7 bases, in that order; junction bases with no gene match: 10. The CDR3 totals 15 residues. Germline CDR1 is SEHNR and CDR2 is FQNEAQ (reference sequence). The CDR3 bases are TGTGCCAGCAGCTCAGACAGGGAACGGGGGCAGCCCCAGCATTTT. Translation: CASSSDRERGQPQHF. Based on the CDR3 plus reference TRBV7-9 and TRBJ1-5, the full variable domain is DTGVSQNPRHKITKRGQNVTFRCDPISEHNRLYWYRQTLGQGPEFLTYFQNEAQLEKSRLLSDRFSAERPKGSFSTLEIQRTEQGDSAMYLCASSSDRERGQPQHFGDGTRLSIL.

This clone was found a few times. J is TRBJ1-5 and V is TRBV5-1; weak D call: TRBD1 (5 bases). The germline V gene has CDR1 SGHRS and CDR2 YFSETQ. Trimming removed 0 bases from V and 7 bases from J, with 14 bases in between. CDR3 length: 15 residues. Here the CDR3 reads CASSLDGTGGQPQHF. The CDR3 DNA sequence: TGCGCCAGCAGCTTGGACGGGACTGGAGGACAGCCCCAGCATTTT.